Following are 19 T cell receptor beta chains from one sample sequenced in a study of cytomegalovirus exposure and HLA in healthy donors. The study ran its PCR with 60 Vbeta and 13 Jbeta primers. The method was immunoSEQ multiplex PCR; TCRdb's version includes in-frame clones alone and lacks a portion of them. The sample lists fewer than 150,000 clones; approximately 71% were seen once. Sequencing used PBMCs. The receptor source for this set is a woman aged 45-60 years in good health and CMV-seronegative.

The chain carries TRBV5-1 and TRBJ2-7, with TRBD1 as a possible D gene (5 bases). Trimming removed 4 bases at V and 6 bases at J, with 17 bases between. Germline V gene sequence: CDR1 SGHRS, CDR2 YFSETQ. The CDR3 runs 14 residues. The CDR3 sequence is CASSPLGRVGEQYF. CDR3 coding DNA: TGCGCCAGCAGCCCCCTCGGCAGGGTTGGCGAGCAGTACTTC.

This chain links TRBV10-1 with TRBJ2-1; D is possibly TRBD1 (6 bases). V was trimmed by 3 bases and J by 7 bases, leaving 13 bases between them. This CDR3 comprises 14 residues. CDR1 is WNHNN, CDR2 SYGVQD, per germline (reference sequence). The CDR3 DNA reads as TGCGCCAGCAGTGAACCCGGGACATCTAATGAGCAGTTCTTC. Amino acids: CASSEPGTSNEQFF.

This clone was observed a handful of times. V is TRBV5-1 and J is TRBJ2-3; the D gene is possibly TRBD1 (6 bases). Germline lookup yields CDR1 SGHRS and CDR2 YFSETQ. With 4 bases removed from V and 0 bases from J, the gap between germline ends came to 15 bases. The CDR3 is 16 residues long. DNA for the CDR3: TGCGCCAGCAGCGTCTCAGGGGCCCCTAGCACAGATACGCAGTATTTT. The encoded protein is CASSVSGAPSTDTQYF. Together with reference TRBV5-1 and TRBJ2-3, the CDR3 gives the full variable domain: KAGVTQTPRYLIKTRGQQVTLSCSPISGHRSVSWYQQTPGQGLQFLFEYFSETQRNKGNFPGRFSGRQFSNSRSEMNVSTLELGDSALYLCASSVSGAPSTDTQYFGPGTRLTVL.

This sequence joins TRBV11-3 and TRBJ2-5, with TRBD2 as a possible D gene (5 bases). The CDR3 is 13 residues long. Germline V gene data show CDR1 as SGHNT and CDR2 as YENEEA. V gave up 5 bases and J gave up 2 bases, with 9 bases separating them. CDR3 sequence (DNA): TGTGCCAGCAGCACCGGACTGCAAGAGACCCAGTACTTC. It specifies CASSTGLQETQYF.

A few counts support this clone. The V gene is TRBV6-5, the J gene TRBJ1-4; TRBD1 is a possible D gene (6 bases). The CDR3 is made up of 15 amino acids. Germline V gene sequence: CDR1 MNHEY, CDR2 SVGAGI. Trimming left V 10 bases short and J 6 bases short, with 21 bases between. CDR3 sequence (DNA): TGTGCCACCAGATCCGCACAGGGTACGGATGAAAAACTGTTTTTT. It yields the protein CATRSAQGTDEKLFF.

The rearrangement links TRBV5-4 to TRBJ2-7, with D possibly being TRBD2 (6 bases). The V gene's germline CDR1 is SGHNT and CDR2 YYREEE (reference sequence). The V end lost 2 bases, the J end lost 7 bases, and 16 bases lay between the germline ends. CDR3 length: 14 amino acids. CDR3 region: CASSLPGLPEEQYF. Here the CDR3 DNA reads TGTGCCAGCAGCTTACCGGGACTCCCGGAGGAGCAGTACTTC.

Only one count was recorded for this clone. V is TRBV19 and J is TRBJ2-2, with D possibly matching TRBD2 (7 bases). There are 17 residues in the CDR3. In germline, CDR1 is LNHDA, CDR2 SQIVND (reference sequence). Trimming stripped 5 bases from V and 7 bases from J, with 23 bases between. This CDR3 is CASSPRGGGPEGGELFF. As DNA, the CDR3 is TGTGCCAGTAGTCCCCGGGGCGGGGGCCCAGAGGGCGGGGAGCTGTTTTTT.

The gene calls are TRBV2 and TRBJ2-1; 13 bases align to TRBD2. CDR1 is SNHLY and CDR2 is FYNNEI in the germline V gene. Trimming cost V 2 bases and J 6 bases; bases outside gene matches: 4. This CDR3 is built from 16 residues. CDR3 sequence (DNA): TGTGCCAGCAGTGAATGGACTAGCGGGGGTAGCAATGAGCAGTTCTTC. Amino acids: CASSEWTSGGSNEQFF.

This clone came up a few times. The chain has TRBV5-6 and TRBJ1-2; 8 bases align to TRBD1. The V and J ends lost 3 bases and 4 bases, in that order; junction bases with no gene match: 5. This CDR3 is 14 amino acids long. The germline V gene has CDR1 SGHDT and CDR2 YYEEEE. The CDR3 sequence is CASSWTGLAYGYTF. The CDR3, as DNA: TGTGCCAGCAGCTGGACAGGGTTGGCCTATGGCTACACCTTC.

This clone was counted only a few times. CDR3 DNA: TGTGCCAGCAGCTTAGAGGGGTTCGGGATACCTCACACTGAAGCTTTCTTT. This gives the protein CASSLEGFGIPHTEAFF. The chain has TRBV11-2 and TRBJ1-1, with no clear D. Looked up from germline, CDR1 is SGHAT and CDR2 is FQNNGV. The V end was cut by 0 bases, the J end by 3 bases, with 17 bases between. This CDR3 is 17 amino acids long.

This clone was counted a single time. V gene TRBV2 combines with J gene TRBJ1-6, with a weak D call TRBD1 (6 bases). Germline CDR1 reads SNHLY; CDR2 reads FYNNEI. V lost 7 bases and J 8 bases, leaving 18 bases between the germline ends. The CDR3 spans 15 residues. CDR3 protein: CASIQDRQGHSPLHF. The CDR3 DNA reads TGTGCCAGCATCCAGGATAGGCAGGGGCATTCACCCCTCCACTTT.

The rearrangement joins TRBV30 to TRBJ2-5; TRBD2 matches at 7 bases. The J call may be in error: the DNA end matches TRBJ2-7 better. Germline CDR1 and CDR2: GTSNPN and SVGIG (reference sequence). The CDR3 loop spans 14 amino acids. The CDR3 DNA reads as TGTGCCTGGAGTCACGGGGGGAGCTCCTACGAGCAGTACTTC. It codes for CAWSHGGSSYEQYF.

The J gene is TRBJ2-2, the V gene TRBV7-8, with 12 bases matching TRBD2. CDR3 size: 17 residues. V shed 1 base, J shed 5 bases, and the junction held 5 bases outside the gene matches. Germline loops: CDR1 SGHVS, CDR2 FQNEAQ. The CDR3 DNA reads as TGTGCCAGCAGCTTAGAATTCGGACTAGCGGGGACCGGGGAGCTGTTTTTT. This translates into CASSLEFGLAGTGELFF.

The rearrangement links TRBV2 to TRBJ2-1, with 10 bases matching TRBD2. Germline trimming cut 6 bases from V and 5 bases from J; bases unmatched to any gene: 7. The CDR3 extends over 15 amino acids. From germline, CDR1 is SNHLY and CDR2 FYNNEI. CDR3: CASSLTSGVNNEQFF. The CDR3 DNA reads TGTGCCAGCAGCCTAACTAGCGGGGTTAACAATGAGCAGTTCTTC.

This chain links TRBV29-1 with TRBJ1-3, with unresolved D. V lost 7 bases and J lost 8, with 15 bases in between. Germline CDR1 and CDR2: SQVTM and ANQGSEA. There are 12 residues in the CDR3. CDR3 loop: CSGQRGGDTIYF. CDR3 sequence (DNA): TGCAGCGGCCAGCGGGGTGGTGACACCATATATTTT.

V usage is TRBV27 and J usage is TRBJ1-4, with D unclear. Trimming removed 3 bases from V and 7 bases from J, with 9 bases in between. In germline, CDR1 is MNHEY, CDR2 SMNVEV (reference sequence). The CDR3 is 13 amino acids. Here the CDR3 reads CASSFSGFEKLFF. The CDR3 DNA is TGTGCCAGCAGTTTCTCAGGATTTGAAAAACTGTTTTTT.

The CDR3 here is CASSAYRTDTQYF. CDR3 bases: TGTGCCAGCAGCGCGTACAGAACAGATACGCAGTATTTT. V gene TRBV7-9 combines with J gene TRBJ2-3; D remains ambiguous. Germline V gene lookup returns CDR1 SEHNR and CDR2 FQNEAQ (reference sequence). The CDR3 sequence is 13 residues long. Between the trimmed V and J ends, which lost 5 bases and 3 bases, there was a span of 9 bases.

V usage is TRBV2 and J usage is TRBJ1-4; 7 nucleotides line up with TRBD1. CDR1 and CDR2 from the germline V gene are SNHLY and FYNNEI. With 5 bases clipped from V and 6 bases from J, the junction kept 9 bases outside the gene matches. The CDR3 runs to 15 residues. The CDR3 coding sequence is TGTGCCAGCAGTCAACAGGGGCACGGGGATGAAAAACTGTTTTTT. Protein product: CASSQQGHGDEKLFF.

The chain has TRBV5-1 and TRBJ1-5; D might be TRBD1 (5 bases). The germline V gene has CDR1 SGHRS and CDR2 YFSETQ. V shed 2 bases and J shed 5 bases, with 8 bases lying between them. CDR3 length equals 13 residues. The CDR3 region is CASSFGGYQPQHF. CDR3 in DNA: TGCGCCAGCAGCTTCGGGGGTTATCAGCCCCAGCATTTT.